This TCR beta chain was captured by sequencing in a study of spatial heterogeneity in lung cancer. Study in general: Alpha-chain sequences were detected in numbers that were consistently lower than beta-chain sequences.

Ten or more counts support this clonotype. TCRdb recomputed calls from the 5' RACE reads with MiXCR, one row per CDR3 protein. This table has 35,000 to 45,000 distinct CDR3 sequences, roughly 6.5% appearing once. Time point in this sample: sample taken at primary tumor resection. The 55 to 90 donors had untreated early-stage non-small cell lung cancer. The study sequenced unsorted whole RNA from tumor, nontumor lung or frozen PBMC. The germline CDR1 and CDR2 sequences are SQVTM and ANQGSEA. The ends lost 7 bases at V and 5 bases at J; junction bases unmatched: 9. The CDR3 is 13 residues long. The V and J genes are TRBV29-1 and TRBJ2-5; TRBD2 aligns across 8 bases. Sequences were derived from PBMCs, sampled at surgery. This sequence was found in a female donor with early-stage non-small cell lung cancer. The CDR3 sequence is CSALAVRRETQYF. DNA of the CDR3: TGCAGCGCACTAGCGGTCCGAAGGGAGACCCAGTACTTC.